Shown below are 32 T cell receptor beta chains from a single sample sequenced in a study of CD8 T cells in ankylosing spondylitis. MiXCR, run by TCRdb on the 5' RACE reads, gives a single entry per CDR3 protein. The sample includes 36,000 or so distinct CDR3 sequences, about 6% seen only once; the top ten take approximately 12%. Sequencing was performed on blood, either unsorted or a sorted T cell fraction (not recorded which). Source of these receptors: a male donor with ankylosing spondylitis or in good health (not recorded which).

The rearrangement uses TRBV28 and TRBJ2-2; TRBD1 agrees at 7 bases. The CDR3 is 15 amino acids. CDR1 MDHEN and CDR2 SYDVKM come from the germline V gene. The junction had 1 base not matched to a gene; V was cut back by 1 base and J by 2 bases. This CDR3 is CASSLSGGNTGELFF. The DNA for the CDR3 is TGTGCCAGCAGTTTATCAGGGGGAAACACCGGGGAGCTGTTTTTT.

There are many counts of this clonotype. The chain joins TRBV20-1 to TRBJ2-3, with 7 bases matching TRBD2. Germline CDR1 DFQATT, CDR2 SNEGSKA (reference sequence). Trimming at V came to 4 bases and at J to 2 bases, leaving 9 bases not matched to a gene. This CDR3 has 15 residues. The CDR3 loop is CSANLAERVTDTQYF. The CDR3 coding sequence is TGCAGTGCTAATCTAGCGGAGAGGGTCACAGATACGCAGTATTTT.

This clonotype was observed many times. The chain employs TRBV7-9 and TRBJ2-2; D may be TRBD1 (5 bases). Germline V gene data show CDR1 as SEHNR and CDR2 as FQNEAQ (reference sequence). The V end lost 5 bases, the J end lost 4 bases, and 11 bases lay between the germline ends. The CDR3 runs to 14 residues. The CDR3 DNA reads as TGTGCCAGCAGCGAAGGGGCAGGCACCGGGGAGCTGTTTTTT. This translates into CASSEGAGTGELFF. The whole variable domain, filled in from reference TRBV7-9 and TRBJ2-2, reads DTGVSQNPRHKITKRGQNVTFRCDPISEHNRLYWYRQTLGQGPEFLTYFQNEAQLEKSRLLSDRFSAERPKGSFSTLEIQRTEQGDSAMYLCASSEGAGTGELFFGEGSRLTVL.

Many counts were recorded for this clonotype. J is TRBJ2-5 and V is TRBV3-1; tentatively, D is TRBD1 (6 bases). This CDR3 has 14 amino acids. Trimming took 0 bases from V and 3 from J, leaving 8 bases between them. The V gene's germline CDR1 is LGHDT and CDR2 YNNKEL (reference sequence). The DNA of the CDR3 is TGTGCCAGCAGCCAAGAAGGGGGAGAAGAGACCCAGTACTTC. Its protein product is CASSQEGGEETQYF.

This clonotype was recorded at least ten times. This rearrangement joins TRBV12-3 or TRBV12-4 to TRBJ1-5; D call uncertain. Trimming stripped 2 bases from V and 0 bases from J, with 8 bases between. This CDR3 region has 15 residues. The DNA for the CDR3 is TGTGCCAGCAGTTTACTGGTCGTTAGCAATCAGCCCCAGCATTTT. Its protein product is CASSLLVVSNQPQHF.

This clonotype appeared many times. The V call is TRBV12-3 or TRBV12-4, the J call TRBJ1-5; no definite D call. The germline V and J ends were trimmed by 6 bases and 3 bases, with 15 bases remaining between them. The CDR3 totals 15 residues. CDR3 bases: TGTGCCAGCAGGCGGGGTGGGGAGCCCAATCAGCCCCAGCATTTT. Its translation is CASRRGGEPNQPQHF.

This clonotype occurred many times. The chain has TRBV27 and TRBJ2-5; D gene uncertain. Germline V gene data show CDR1 as MNHEY and CDR2 as SMNVEV (reference sequence). V was shortened by 6 bases and J by 7 bases, with 15 bases between the two germline ends. The CDR3 totals 13 residues. CDR3 in amino acids: CASRLVAEGTQYF. The DNA of the CDR3 is TGTGCCAGCAGGCTAGTGGCCGAAGGGACCCAGTACTTC.

This clonotype has a count of ten or more. The rearrangement uses TRBV29-1 and TRBJ2-5, with D perhaps given as TRBD1 or TRBD2 (5 bases each). CDR3 size: 13 residues. V was pared by 4 bases and J by 4 bases, with 13 bases between. CDR1 and CDR2 from the germline V gene are SQVTM and ANQGSEA. Here the CDR3 DNA reads TGCAGCGTTGGACCGGGACGCCTAGAGACCCAGTACTTC. Translation: CSVGPGRLETQYF.

This clonotype was recorded many times. The chain is built from TRBV5-1 and TRBJ1-6; 12 positions match TRBD1. The V gene's germline CDR1 is SGHRS and CDR2 YFSETQ. The CDR3 sequence is 15 residues long. Trimming cost V 2 bases and J 11 bases; bases outside gene matches: 5. The chain's CDR3 is CASSFTGQGAAPLHF. CDR3 nucleotide sequence: TGCGCCAGCAGCTTCACGGGACAGGGGGCTGCACCCCTCCACTTT.

Ten or more counts support this clonotype. The DNA of the CDR3 is TGTGCCAGCAACGGGGGTATTTACAATGAGCAGTTCTTC. Translated: CASNGGIYNEQFF. The chain employs TRBV27 and TRBJ2-1; D possibly corresponds to TRBD2 (6 bases). Looked up from germline, CDR1 is MNHEY and CDR2 is SMNVEV (reference sequence). The CDR3 loop spans 13 amino acids. Trimming removed 7 bases at V and 4 bases at J, with 11 bases between.

At least ten counts were recorded for this clonotype. Here the CDR3 DNA reads TGTGCCAGCAGTGAAAATCGGGACGTTGATGAGCAGTTCTTC. Its protein is CASSENRDVDEQFF. This chain links TRBV2 with TRBJ2-1; D may match TRBD1 or TRBD2 (5 bases each). The CDR3 is 14 residues long. V was trimmed by 2 bases and J by 8 bases, leaving 13 bases between them. CDR1 and CDR2 from the germline V gene are SNHLY and FYNNEI.

This chain connects TRBV11-2 to TRBJ2-3; no clear D gene. The CDR3 runs 15 residues. Germline CDR1 and CDR2: SGHAT and FQNNGV. V was pared by 0 bases and J by 4 bases, with 11 bases between. The CDR3 sequence is CASSLDGYPSDTQYF. The CDR3 nucleotides read TGTGCCAGCAGCTTAGATGGGTACCCGTCAGATACGCAGTATTTT.

This clonotype was seen ten or more times. The chain employs TRBV12-3 or TRBV12-4 and TRBJ2-7; 9 positions match TRBD1. The CDR3 extends over 15 amino acids. V shed 5 bases, J shed 3 bases, and the junction held 8 bases outside the gene matches. The CDR3 sequence: CASSRGRDRVYEQYF. Written as DNA, the CDR3 is TGTGCCAGCAGTCGTGGAAGGGACAGGGTCTACGAGCAGTACTTC.

Many counts were recorded for this clonotype. The V and J genes are TRBV9 and TRBJ1-2; a weak D match, TRBD1 (6 bases). Trimming took off 0 bases at V and 4 bases at J, with 13 bases between the two ends. CDR1 is SGDLS and CDR2 is YYNGEE in the germline V gene. CDR3 length: 15 amino acids. The CDR3: CASSVVGDNRYGYTF. CDR3 DNA sequence: TGTGCCAGCAGCGTAGTCGGGGACAACCGCTATGGCTACACCTTC.

On this clonotype itself: A much larger clone sits a single nucleotide away, making a read error possible. V gene TRBV19 combines with J gene TRBJ2-1; 9 positions agree with TRBD2. Germline V gives CDR1 LNHDA, CDR2 SQIVND (reference sequence). This CDR3 spans 13 amino acids. The DNA for the CDR3 is TGTGCCAGTAGGGATGTCGGGACTAGCTTCAAGCACTTC. Its protein product is CASRDVGTSFKHF.

This clonotype was seen repeatedly, ten times or more. The chain carries TRBV28 and TRBJ2-1; 11 bases match TRBD2. The ends lost 6 bases at V and 9 bases at J; junction bases unmatched: 10. Germline CDR1 is MDHEN and CDR2 is SYDVKM. The CDR3 is made up of 15 amino acids. CDR3 in DNA: TGTGCCAGCAGGCCGACTAGCGGGGCGATAGGTGAGCAGTTCTTC. It is translated as CASRPTSGAIGEQFF.

This clonotype was observed at least ten times. The chain links TRBV5-5 to TRBJ2-7; D unclear. The germline V gene encodes CDR1 SGHKS and CDR2 YYEKEE (reference sequence). The CDR3 is made up of 14 amino acids. The germline V and J ends were trimmed by 1 base and 4 bases, with 12 bases remaining between them. CDR3 coding DNA: TGTGCCAGCAGCTTGCGACGGAGTGGGTACGAGCAGTACTTC. Encoded protein: CASSLRRSGYEQYF.

There are many counts of this clonotype. V is TRBV4-3 and J is TRBJ1-2; D remains ambiguous. V gave up 1 base and J gave up 5 bases, with 11 bases separating them. From germline, CDR1 is LGHNA and CDR2 YSLEER. The CDR3 spans 14 residues. For the CDR3, the DNA is TGCGCCAGCAGCCAAGGGTGGAACGATTATGGCTACACCTTC. Protein sequence: CASSQGWNDYGYTF.

At least ten counts were recorded for this clonotype. J is TRBJ2-3 and V is TRBV5-1, with D perhaps matching TRBD1 or TRBD2 (5 bases each). The CDR3 is 14 residues long. With 6 bases removed from V and 2 bases from J, the gap between germline ends came to 13 bases. The germline V gene has CDR1 SGHRS and CDR2 YFSETQ. DNA for the CDR3: TGCGCCAGCACACCCTCGGGGCACACAGATACGCAGTATTTT. Its protein product is CASTPSGHTDTQYF.

In its sample, this clonotype was seen many times. The chain uses TRBV2 and TRBJ2-1; 7 bases map to TRBD1. CDR1 SNHLY and CDR2 FYNNEI come from the germline V gene. The CDR3 length is 15 residues. Unmatched junction bases numbered 7, after V lost 6 bases and J lost 2 bases. Here the CDR3 DNA reads TGTGCCAGCAGCTCCGGGACAGCGACCTACAATGAGCAGTTCTTC. Amino acids: CASSSGTATYNEQFF.

This clonotype occurred many times. The chain carries TRBV5-1 and TRBJ2-7, with 9 bases that match TRBD2. CDR3 length equals 18 residues. The V and J ends lost 1 base and 0 bases, in that order; junction bases with no gene match: 11. Germline lookup yields CDR1 SGHRS and CDR2 YFSETQ. This CDR3 is CASSLRPLAGLSSYEQYF. The CDR3 DNA reads as TGCGCCAGCAGCTTGAGACCCCTAGCGGGGTTAAGCTCCTACGAGCAGTACTTC.

This clonotype was counted at least ten times. This chain uses TRBV29-1 with TRBJ2-3; 8 positions agree with TRBD2. The length of the CDR3 is 14 residues. V shed 3 bases, J shed 2 bases, and the junction held 4 bases outside the gene matches. Germline values: CDR1 SQVTM, CDR2 ANQGSEA. The CDR3 protein is CSVDSSGFTDTQYF. CDR3 coding DNA: TGCAGCGTTGACTCTAGCGGGTTCACAGATACGCAGTATTTT.

This clonotype has ten or more counts. J is TRBJ2-5 and V is TRBV20-1; 7 nucleotides align to TRBD2. The CDR3 is made up of 12 amino acids. Germline loops: CDR1 DFQATT, CDR2 SNEGSKA (reference sequence). With 4 bases clipped from V and 6 bases from J, the junction kept 5 bases outside the gene matches. CDR3 nucleotides: TGCAGTGCTACTCGCGGGGGACAGACCCAGTACTTC. The encoded protein is CSATRGGQTQYF.

This clonotype has at least ten counts. The chain joins TRBV12-3 or TRBV12-4 to TRBJ1-2; D call uncertain. This CDR3 is 12 amino acids long. V dropped 4 bases and J dropped 3 bases, with 6 bases sitting between them. In nucleotides, the CDR3 is TGTGCCAGCAGTTGGGGAGACTATGGCTACACCTTC. Its protein is CASSWGDYGYTF.

This clonotype was picked up a small number of times. J is TRBJ2-2 and V is TRBV11-3, with D uncertain. V lost 0 bases and J lost 6, with 5 bases in between. Germline V gene data show CDR1 as SGHNT and CDR2 as YENEEA. The CDR3 covers 13 residues. CDR3 in DNA: TGTGCCAGCAGCTTAGATCGCGCCGGGGAGCTGTTTTTT. Its protein is CASSLDRAGELFF.

This clonotype was detected many times. This sequence joins TRBV5-1 and TRBJ1-1; TRBD1 might be the D (5 bases). This CDR3 has 15 residues. The germline V gene encodes CDR1 SGHRS and CDR2 YFSETQ. Trimming cost V 0 bases and J 0 bases, with 9 bases left between them. This CDR3 is CASSLGGPLNTEAFF. CDR3 bases: TGCGCCAGCAGCTTGGGGGGACCTTTGAACACTGAAGCTTTCTTT.

This clonotype was seen at least ten times. This sequence joins TRBV13 and TRBJ1-1; D gene unclear. Germline V gene lookup returns CDR1 PRHDT and CDR2 FYEKMQ (reference sequence). Trimming removed 4 bases at V and 2 bases at J, with 14 bases between. The CDR3 runs to 15 residues. The CDR3 here is CASSSLIDGNTEAFF. In DNA form, the CDR3 reads TGTGCCAGCAGCTCGTTGATAGATGGAAACACTGAAGCTTTCTTT.

This clonotype was seen many times. The genes are TRBV2 and TRBJ1-1; weak D call: TRBD1 (6 bases). V lost 11 bases and J 0 bases, leaving 13 bases between the germline ends. Per the germline V gene, CDR1 is SNHLY and CDR2 is FYNNEI. The CDR3 covers 13 residues. The CDR3 loop reads CAEGVPMNTEAFF. CDR3 DNA sequence: TGTGCCGAGGGGGTTCCCATGAACACTGAAGCTTTCTTT.

The table lists this clonotype with many counts. The chain links TRBV4-3 to TRBJ1-2; TRBD1 aligns across 7 bases. CDR1 is LGHNA, CDR2 YSLEER, per germline. This CDR3 region has 15 residues. The V and J ends lost 3 bases and 6 bases, in that order; junction bases with no gene match: 10. The CDR3, as DNA: TGCGCCAGCAGCCATCTCCCGGGAACAGGGGATGGCTACACCTTC. Its translation is CASSHLPGTGDGYTF.

This clonotype was recorded many times. This chain connects TRBV20-1 to TRBJ1-6; D is possibly TRBD1 (5 bases). Between the trimmed V and J ends, which lost 7 bases and 8 bases, there was a span of 15 bases. This CDR3 is 13 amino acids long. Germline V gene data show CDR1 as DFQATT and CDR2 as SNEGSKA (reference sequence). CDR3 residues: CSEATDSDSPLHF. The CDR3 DNA reads TGCAGTGAGGCGACAGACTCAGATTCACCCCTCCACTTT.

This clonotype appeared many times. The rearrangement links TRBV6-1 to TRBJ1-3; no reliable D call. The V and J ends lost 7 bases and 4 bases respectively, with 14 bases between them. CDR3 size: 14 residues. The germline V gene has CDR1 MNHNS and CDR2 SASEGT. CDR3 region: CASTTGSWGNTIYF. The CDR3 nucleotides are TGTGCCAGCACCACGGGGTCTTGGGGAAACACCATATATTTT.

This clonotype was observed at least ten times. The V and J genes are TRBV7-2 and TRBJ2-1; 8 bases match TRBD2. V shed 5 bases, J shed 6 bases, and the junction held 9 bases outside the gene matches. This CDR3 spans 15 amino acids. The germline gives CDR1 SGHTA, CDR2 FQGNSA. This chain's CDR3 is CASSPTRLASNEQFF. The CDR3 region has the DNA TGTGCCAGCAGCCCAACCCGACTAGCGTCCAATGAGCAGTTCTTC.